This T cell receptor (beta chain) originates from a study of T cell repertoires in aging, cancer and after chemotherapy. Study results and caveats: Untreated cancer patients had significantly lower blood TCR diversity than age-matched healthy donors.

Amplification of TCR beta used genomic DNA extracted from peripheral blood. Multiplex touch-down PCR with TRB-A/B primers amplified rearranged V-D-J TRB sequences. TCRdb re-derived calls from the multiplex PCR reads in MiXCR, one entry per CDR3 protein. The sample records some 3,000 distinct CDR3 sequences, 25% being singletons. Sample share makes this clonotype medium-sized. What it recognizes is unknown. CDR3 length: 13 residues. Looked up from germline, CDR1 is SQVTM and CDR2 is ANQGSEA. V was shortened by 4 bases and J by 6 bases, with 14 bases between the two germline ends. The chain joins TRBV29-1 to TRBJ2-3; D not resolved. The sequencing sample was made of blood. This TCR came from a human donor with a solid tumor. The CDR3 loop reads CSVASGLVDTQYF. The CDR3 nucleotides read TGCAGCGTTGCCAGTGGTCTAGTTGATACGCAGTATTTT.